Listed here are 16 T cell receptor beta chains from one sample, sequenced in a study of blood T cell repertoires in COVID-19. Data came from immunoSEQ multiplex PCR; TCRdb stores just in-frame clones and leaves some out. The table records 200,000 to 300,000 clones, about 85% of them present only once. Sequenced material: peripheral blood. The receptors were gathered from a woman in her sixties or seventies with active or convalescent COVID-19.

The chain recombines TRBV6-1 with TRBJ1-5, with 9 bases fitting TRBD1. Germline assignment: CDR1 MNHNS and CDR2 SASEGT. V trimming: 3 bases; J trimming: 5 bases; junction bases outside the gene matches: 2. CDR3 length equals 14 residues. CDR3 loop: CASSDRDRDQPQHF. For the CDR3, the DNA is TGTGCCAGCAGTGACCGGGACAGGGATCAGCCCCAGCATTTT.

The rearrangement joins TRBV5-1 to TRBJ1-4, with TRBD1 matching 9 bases. With 4 bases clipped from V and 1 base from J, the junction kept 14 bases outside the gene matches. This CDR3 spans 19 amino acids. Germline CDR1 and CDR2: SGHRS and YFSETQ. The CDR3 region is CASSRGDRAYVETNEKLFF. Written as DNA, the CDR3 is TGCGCCAGCAGCCGAGGGGACAGGGCATACGTTGAAACTAATGAAAAACTGTTTTTT.

V gene TRBV19 combines with J gene TRBJ2-1; D perhaps matches TRBD2 (6 bases). Germline-derived CDR1 and CDR2 are LNHDA and SQIVND (reference sequence). The CDR3 contains 19 residues. V was clipped by 5 bases and J by 6 bases, with 29 bases between them. The CDR3 DNA follows: TGTGCCAGTAGTCACCCCTTGGGTCGCGCGGCGGGAAAGGGCAATGAGCAGTTCTTC. It specifies CASSHPLGRAAGKGNEQFF. The full variable domain, its missing parts supplied by reference TRBV19 and TRBJ2-1, is DGGITQSPKYLFRKEGQNVTLSCEQNLNHDAMYWYRQDPGQGLRLIYYSQIVNDFQKGDIAEGYSVSREKKESFPLTVTSAQKNPTAFYLCASSHPLGRAAGKGNEQFFGPGTRLTVL.

The rearrangement joins TRBV4-1 to TRBJ2-5, with 10 bases identical to TRBD1. The germline V gene has CDR1 MGHRA and CDR2 YSYEKL. V trimming: 4 bases; J trimming: 3 bases; junction bases outside the gene matches: 11. The CDR3 is 17 amino acids. In nucleotides, the CDR3 is TGCGCCAGCAGCCTATCCCCGGGACAGGGGAATGAAGAGACCCAGTACTTC. It yields the protein CASSLSPGQGNEETQYF.

The chain couples TRBV3-1 (or the pseudogene TRBV3-2) to TRBJ2-1; D unresolved. V was cut by 4 bases and J by 1 base, with 8 bases left in between. The germline V gene encodes CDR1 LGHDT and CDR2 YNNKEL (reference sequence). This CDR3 has 14 amino acids. The DNA for the CDR3 is TGTGCCAGCAGCCGGCGAGGATCCTACAATGAGCAGTTCTTC. Translation: CASSRRGSYNEQFF.

This chain connects TRBV6-5 to TRBJ2-7; no firm D call. Trimming cost V 8 bases and J 3 bases, with 17 bases left between them. The germline CDR1 and CDR2 sequences are MNHEY and SVGAGI. The CDR3 has 14 amino acids. CDR3 protein: CASSIQADLYEQYF. The DNA of the CDR3 is TGTGCCAGCTCGATCCAGGCAGACCTCTACGAGCAGTACTTC.

The rearrangement links TRBV4-2 to TRBJ2-1; 9 positions match TRBD2. Germline CDR1 and CDR2: LGHNA and YNFKEQ. Unmatched junction bases numbered 11, after V lost 6 bases and J lost 8 bases. The CDR3 consists of 15 residues. The CDR3 region is CASRPTLAGFDEQFF. The CDR3 DNA reads TGTGCCAGCAGGCCTACCCTAGCGGGGTTCGATGAGCAGTTCTTC.

The chain uses TRBV18 and TRBJ2-1, with D perhaps TRBD1 (6 bases). CDR1 is KGHSH, CDR2 LQKENI, per germline. The V end lost 1 base, the J end lost 0 bases, and 13 bases lay between the germline ends. CDR3 length: 17 residues. The CDR3 sequence: CASSPRGLESSYNEQFF. The DNA for the CDR3 is TGTGCCAGCTCACCACGGGGGCTAGAGAGCTCCTACAATGAGCAGTTCTTC.

The DNA for the CDR3 is TGCGCCAGCAGCCCTTCTGGGCCAGTTGTGGATGAGCAGTTCTTC. This encodes CASSPSGPVVDEQFF. The chain is built from TRBV5-1 and TRBJ2-1, with no clear D. The germline V and J ends were trimmed by 4 bases and 8 bases, with 19 bases remaining between them. This CDR3 region has 15 residues. CDR1 is SGHRS, CDR2 YFSETQ, per germline.

The rearrangement joins TRBV3-1 (or the pseudogene TRBV3-2) to TRBJ1-6; D unclear. The CDR3 runs to 17 residues. V gave up 0 bases and J gave up 0 bases, with 9 bases separating them. Germline CDR1 and CDR2: LGHDT and YNNKEL (reference sequence). The CDR3 DNA follows: TGTGCCAGCAGCCAAGATCACGCCAGCTCCTATAATTCACCCCTCCACTTT. Translated, it gives CASSQDHASSYNSPLHF.

The chain uses TRBV7-9 and TRBJ1-4, with D possibly matching TRBD1 (5 bases). Germline CDR1 SEHNR, CDR2 FQNEAQ (reference sequence). The CDR3 is 14 residues long. Deletions cut 6 bases from V and 11 bases from J, with 19 bases between. CDR3 in DNA: TGTGCCAGCAGAAAGGATGGGGCCTTCGGGAAACTGTTTTTT. Amino acids: CASRKDGAFGKLFF.

The chain has TRBV7-8 and TRBJ1-4, with 7 positions matching TRBD1. This CDR3 contains 15 residues. The germline V gene encodes CDR1 SGHVS and CDR2 FQNEAQ. J was trimmed by 3 bases and V by 2 bases; bases with no gene match: 3. The CDR3 nucleotides read TGTGCCAGCAGCTTAATTCAGGGGGCTAATGAAAAACTGTTTTTT. Its translation: CASSLIQGANEKLFF.

The V and J genes are TRBV28 and TRBJ2-7, with D possibly being TRBD2 (7 bases). Germline lookup yields CDR1 MDHEN and CDR2 SYDVKM. V lost 5 bases, J lost 4 bases, and 12 bases lay in between. The CDR3 has 13 residues. The CDR3 sequence: CASSGGAMYEQYV. Written as DNA, the CDR3 is TGTGCCAGCAGTGGGGGGGCGATGTACGAGCAGTACGTC.

The chain links TRBV7-9 to TRBJ2-3; D may be TRBD2 (6 bases). Per the germline V gene, CDR1 is SEHNR and CDR2 is FQNEAQ (reference sequence). CDR3 length equals 12 residues. V was pared by 5 bases and J by 6 bases, with 9 bases between. The CDR3 protein is CASSAGGDTQYF. The CDR3 DNA sequence: TGTGCCAGCAGCGCCGGAGGGGATACGCAGTATTTT. Together with reference TRBV7-9 and TRBJ2-3, the CDR3 gives the full variable domain: DTGVSQNPRHKITKRGQNVTFRCDPISEHNRLYWYRQTLGQGPEFLTYFQNEAQLEKSRLLSDRFSAERPKGSFSTLEIQRTEQGDSAMYLCASSAGGDTQYFGPGTRLTVL.

The gene calls are TRBV28 and TRBJ1-5, with a weak D call TRBD1 (5 bases). Trimming removed 6 bases at V and 7 bases at J, with 10 bases between. The CDR3 runs to 12 residues. Per the germline V gene, CDR1 is MDHEN and CDR2 is SYDVKM. The CDR3 reads CASSSGSQPQHF. Here the CDR3 DNA reads TGTGCCAGCAGCTCAGGGTCCCAGCCCCAGCATTTT.

This clone was found once. The chain uses TRBV6-5 and TRBJ1-2; D is unresolved. V was pared by 6 bases and J by 2 bases, with 16 bases between. Per the germline V gene, CDR1 is MNHEY and CDR2 is SVGAGI. This CDR3 spans 15 amino acids. The CDR3 loop is CASSPRVAPNYGYTF. The CDR3 coding sequence is TGTGCCAGCAGCCCCCGTGTAGCACCGAACTATGGCTACACCTTC.